The 9 T cell receptor beta chains below all came from one sample that was sequenced in a study of T cells after yellow fever vaccination. Using its own MiXCR run on the 5' RACE reads, TCRdb lists one record per CDR3 protein. This sample carries about 550,000 distinct CDR3 sequences, about a fifth of them seen once, and the ten largest clones take roughly an eighth. This specimen was PBMCs, taken 15 days after the yellow fever booster vaccination. The receptors originated from a man aged 30 to 39 who received the YFV17D yellow fever vaccine.

The chain is built from TRBV5-1 and TRBJ1-1; D is possibly TRBD1 (6 bases). Germline assignment: CDR1 SGHRS and CDR2 YFSETQ. V was shortened by 6 bases and J by 3 bases, with 18 bases between the two germline ends. The CDR3 covers 15 residues. Here the CDR3 DNA reads TGCGCCAGCAACATTATGGGGGCTACCGACACTGAAGCTTTCTTT. This sequence encodes CASNIMGATDTEAFF.

This clonotype showed up just a few times. The chain joins TRBV20-1 to TRBJ2-1; possibly TRBD2 for D (5 bases). The germline V gene encodes CDR1 DFQATT and CDR2 SNEGSKA (reference sequence). The V and J ends lost 2 bases and 4 bases respectively, with 9 bases between them. This CDR3 has 13 amino acids. CDR3 loop: CSARLPGYNEQFF. The CDR3 DNA sequence: TGCAGTGCTAGACTCCCGGGATACAATGAGCAGTTCTTC.

The chain links TRBV11-2 to TRBJ2-2; 7 bases are a match to TRBD2. This CDR3 has 15 amino acids. The germline V gene has CDR1 SGHAT and CDR2 FQNNGV. V lost 4 bases, J lost 1 base, and 3 bases stayed unmatched. The CDR3 sequence is CASSWDYLNTGELFF. In DNA form, the CDR3 reads TGTGCCAGCAGCTGGGACTACCTGAACACCGGGGAGCTGTTTTTT. The full variable domain, with the rest looked up from reference TRBV11-2 and TRBJ2-2, is EAGVAQSPRYKIIEKRQSVAFWCNPISGHATLYWYQQILGQGPKLLIQFQNNGVVDDSQLPKDRFSAERLKGVDSTLKIQPAKLEDSAVYLCASSWDYLNTGELFFGEGSRLTVL.

This clonotype turned up a few times. Here the CDR3 reads CASSTTSGGETQYF. CDR3 DNA sequence: TGTGCCAGCAGCACGACTAGCGGGGGAGAGACCCAGTACTTC. The V and J genes are TRBV7-6 and TRBJ2-5; 12 positions agree with TRBD2. Germline CDR1 and CDR2: SGHVS and FNYEAQ. J gave up 4 bases and V 5 bases, and 2 bases lay outside the gene matches. The CDR3 has 14 amino acids.

The chain links TRBV11-2 to TRBJ2-5; D is perhaps TRBD1 or TRBD2 (6 bases each). Between the trimmed V and J ends, which lost 2 bases and 5 bases, there was a span of 12 bases. The CDR3 totals 14 residues. In germline, CDR1 is SGHAT, CDR2 FQNNGV. Written as DNA, the CDR3 is TGTGCCAGCAGCTTATCCGGGGGCTGGGAGACCCAGTACTTC. Its translation is CASSLSGGWETQYF.

This clonotype was picked up a small number of times. The gene calls are TRBV7-2 and TRBJ2-1; TRBD2 aligns across 8 bases. CDR3 length: 15 amino acids. Germline V gives CDR1 SGHTA, CDR2 FQGNSA. V shed 3 bases, J shed 8 bases, and the junction held 9 bases outside the gene matches. Here the CDR3 DNA reads TGTGCCAGCAGCTTCGGGAGGGACCCTTCCTATGAGCAGTTCTTC. Its protein product is CASSFGRDPSYEQFF.

This clonotype showed up many times. The V call is TRBV11-2, the J call TRBJ2-7; TRBD1 is a possible D gene (5 bases). The germline V gene has CDR1 SGHAT and CDR2 FQNNGV. Trimming pared 0 bases from V and 0 bases from J, leaving 9 bases between. CDR3 length: 15 residues. The CDR3: CASSLEQVPSYEQYF. The CDR3 DNA reads TGTGCCAGCAGCTTAGAACAGGTCCCCTCCTACGAGCAGTACTTC.

The chain employs TRBV5-5 and TRBJ2-3; 13 bases match TRBD2. The V gene's germline CDR1 is SGHKS and CDR2 YYEKEE (reference sequence). This CDR3 region has 17 residues. V lost 0 bases to trimming and J lost 1 base; unmatched junction nucleotides: 2. CDR3 coding DNA: TGTGCCAGCAGCTTGGGACTAGCGGGAGGTGGCACAGATACGCAGTATTTT. It specifies CASSLGLAGGGTDTQYF. Looking up the rest from reference TRBV5-5 and TRBJ2-3 gives the full variable domain: DAGVTQSPTHLIKTRGQQVTLRCSPISGHKSVSWYQQVLGQGPQFIFQYYEKEERGRGNFPDRFSARQFPNYSSELNVNALLLGDSALYLCASSLGLAGGGTDTQYFGPGTRLTVL.

The rearrangement joins TRBV28 to TRBJ2-1, with 8 bases matching TRBD2. Germline V gene data show CDR1 as MDHEN and CDR2 as SYDVKM. The length of the CDR3 is 14 residues. Trimming removed 7 bases from V and 7 bases from J; junction bases left unmatched: 9. Here the CDR3 DNA reads TGTGCCAGCACTATGGCGGGAGGTCTAAATGAGCAGTTCTTC. This encodes CASTMAGGLNEQFF.